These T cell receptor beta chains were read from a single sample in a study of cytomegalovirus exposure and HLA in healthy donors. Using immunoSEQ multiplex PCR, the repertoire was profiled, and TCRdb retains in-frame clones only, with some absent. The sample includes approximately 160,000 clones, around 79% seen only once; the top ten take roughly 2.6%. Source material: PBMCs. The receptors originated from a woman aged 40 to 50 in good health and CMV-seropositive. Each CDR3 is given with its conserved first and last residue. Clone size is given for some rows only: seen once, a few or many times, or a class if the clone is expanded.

CDR3aa: CASAGNRNNQPQHF
v_gene: TRBV6-1
abundance: -

CDR3aa: CASSPDYGYGYTF
v_gene: TRBV19
abundance: -

CDR3aa: CASSPGGISEQYF
v_gene: TRBV4-2
abundance: -

CDR3aa: CASRLGTSNEQFF
v_gene: TRBV7-2
abundance: -

CDR3aa: CSAPGQGGFAGELFF
v_gene: TRBV29-1
abundance: -

CDR3aa: CASSRAGEQYF
v_gene: TRBV7-8
abundance: -

CDR3aa: CASSLGETGNTEAFF
v_gene: TRBV7-8
abundance: -

CDR3aa: CASRGGLAGTEQYF
v_gene: TRBV11-3
abundance: -

CDR3aa: CASRGLRTGDHEQYF
v_gene: TRBV27
abundance: -

CDR3aa: CASSANRDYGYTF
v_gene: TRBV7-9
abundance: once

CDR3aa: CASTDGYEQYF
v_gene: TRBV6-5
abundance: -

CDR3aa: CASSLKTALGNQPQHF
v_gene: TRBV5-6
abundance: once

CDR3aa: CASSTTGDTYEQYF
v_gene: TRBV5-1
abundance: -

CDR3aa: CASSMVQGPIDNYGYTF
v_gene: TRBV19
abundance: few

CDR3aa: CASTLIPGVGGYTF
v_gene: TRBV27
abundance: -

CDR3aa: CASSLGGDRGRLEQYF
v_gene: TRBV5-4
abundance: once

CDR3aa: CASSLDRSLSYEQYF
v_gene: TRBV5-1
abundance: -

CDR3aa: CASSGGSGYNEQFF
v_gene: TRBV6-5
abundance: -

CDR3aa: CASSEVGVKGDEQYF
v_gene: TRBV2
abundance: -

CDR3aa: CASSPGLQRTTEAFF
v_gene: TRBV4-3
abundance: -

CDR3aa: CASKKDRAEETQYF
v_gene: TRBV5-1
abundance: -

CDR3aa: CASSRFEDYSEQYF
v_gene: TRBV7-2
abundance: once